This T cell receptor beta chain was obtained from a study of cytomegalovirus exposure and HLA in healthy donors. The study's findings and limits: A later analysis associated approximately 17,000 TCR beta sequences with HLA alleles at a 0.05 false discovery rate. A later analysis found most CMV-associated TCR beta chains apparently HLA-restricted.

As concerns this clone: Antigen specificity is unknown.

The PCR contained 60 Vbeta and 13 Jbeta primers. The data were produced by immunoSEQ multiplex PCR, yet TCRdb's version contains in-frame clones alone and is incomplete. The listing contains roughly 200,000 clones. The CDR3 runs to 16 residues. Germline CDR1 and CDR2: MNHEY and SVGAGI. V lost 0 bases to trimming and J lost 3 bases, with 12 bases between them. Unrecorded immune exposures were likely, despite nominal health at sampling. V and J are TRBV6-5 and TRBJ1-5; possible D gene TRBD1, 6 bases. The sequence was collected from a man aged 30 to 45 in good health and CMV-seronegative. The sample was PBMCs. The CDR3 reads CASSYSGRGSNQPQHF. CDR3 in DNA: TGTGCCAGCAGTTACTCTGGCAGGGGATCCAATCAGCCCCAGCATTTT.